These 14 T cell receptor beta chains share one sample of origin, sequenced in a study of blood T cell repertoires in COVID-19. Sequencing was performed with immunoSEQ multiplex PCR; in TCRdb, only in-frame clones are kept and a portion is missing. The repertoire consists of 70,000 to 75,000 clones, with around nine tenths occurring once and the leading ten covering just over 9%. Sequenced input: peripheral blood. The receptor set was obtained from a human donor in a cohort sampled during active COVID-19.

The chain uses TRBV30 and TRBJ2-7; D is unclear. The V end lost 0 bases, the J end lost 5 bases, and 14 bases lay between the germline ends. The CDR3 totals 14 residues. Germline lookup yields CDR1 GTSNPN and CDR2 SVGIG (reference sequence). The CDR3 bases are TGTGCCTGGAGTGTAGGAGTCGGTATTCACGAGCAGTACTTC. Amino acid sequence: CAWSVGVGIHEQYF.

This clone was counted a single time. The V call is TRBV2, the J call TRBJ1-2, with 7 positions matching TRBD1. This CDR3 has 17 residues. Losses at the gene ends were 6 bases for V and 3 bases for J; bases not matched to a gene: 16. CDR1 and CDR2 (germline): SNHLY, FYNNEI. CDR3: CASSEMPTTGRDYGYTF. In DNA, the CDR3 is TGTGCCAGCAGCGAAATGCCGACGACAGGGCGTGACTATGGCTACACCTTC.

The chain combines TRBV7-2 with TRBJ2-7, with TRBD2 matching 13 bases. Trimming removed 5 bases from V and 2 bases from J; junction bases left unmatched: 6. The CDR3 is made up of 16 amino acids. Germline values: CDR1 SGHTA, CDR2 FQGNSA. CDR3 residues: CASSHSTSGGTYEQYF. The CDR3 bases are TGTGCCAGCAGCCACTCGACTAGCGGGGGGACCTACGAGCAGTACTTC.

The chain employs TRBV11-3 and TRBJ2-3, with D tentatively TRBD2 (5 bases). V was clipped by 6 bases and J by 0 bases, with 16 bases between them. The CDR3 is 16 residues long. In germline, CDR1 is SGHNT, CDR2 YENEEA. The CDR3 nucleotides read TGTGCCAGCAGTTGGGGAGTGGGGATAAGCACAGATACGCAGTATTTT. This encodes CASSWGVGISTDTQYF. Together with reference TRBV11-3 and TRBJ2-3, the CDR3 gives the full variable domain: EAGVVQSPRYKIIEKKQPVAFWCNPISGHNTLYWYLQNLGQGPELLIRYENEEAVDDSQLPKDRFSAERLKGVDSTLKIQPAELGDSAVYLCASSWGVGISTDTQYFGPGTRLTVL.

This chain links TRBV6-5 with TRBJ2-7, with 9 bases identical to TRBD1. V lost 8 bases and J lost 2; bases outside the gene matches: 10. The CDR3 is 15 amino acids. Germline loops: CDR1 MNHEY, CDR2 SVGAGI. The DNA of the CDR3 is TGTGCCAGCCGCAGCAGCAGGACAGGGGCCTACGAGCAGTACTTC. Residues: CASRSSRTGAYEQYF.

The rearrangement links TRBV21-1 to TRBJ2-3; TRBD2 is the table's D call and was not checked against the DNA. TRBV21-1 is termed a pseudogene. CDR3 length: 18 amino acids. This chain's CDR3 is CASSKPPETSGRTDTQYF. CDR3 in DNA: TGTGCCAGCAGCAAACCCCCCGAGACTAGCGGGAGGACAGATACGCAGTATTTT.

The chain joins TRBV4-1 to TRBJ2-7; D is unresolved. Germline V gene lookup returns CDR1 MGHRA and CDR2 YSYEKL. The CDR3 is 13 residues long. The V end was cut by 2 bases, the J end by 3 bases, with 8 bases between. The CDR3 sequence is CASSQQDFYEQYF. In DNA, the CDR3 is TGCGCCAGCAGCCAACAGGATTTCTACGAGCAGTACTTC.

The chain combines TRBV4-3 with TRBJ1-1, with 8 nucleotides matching TRBD1. J was trimmed by 5 bases and V by 5 bases; bases with no gene match: 7. The CDR3 is 14 residues long. The V gene's germline CDR1 is LGHNA and CDR2 YSLEER. CDR3: CASSLTGGRTEAFF. The CDR3 coding sequence is TGCGCCAGCAGCTTAACAGGGGGGAGAACTGAAGCTTTCTTT.

The chain links TRBV5-1 to TRBJ2-1; D remains unclear. Trimming removed 0 bases at V and 4 bases at J, with 11 bases between. This CDR3 has 15 residues. Germline loops: CDR1 SGHRS, CDR2 YFSETQ. CDR3 in DNA: TGCGCCAGCAGCTTGGAGGAGTCCCGATACAATGAGCAGTTCTTC. This codes for CASSLEESRYNEQFF.

This chain uses TRBV5-1 with TRBJ2-5; D is uncertain. The CDR3 loop spans 11 amino acids. The germline CDR1 and CDR2 sequences are SGHRS and YFSETQ. Trimming removed 3 bases at V and 5 bases at J, with 5 bases between. The CDR3 here is CASSSSETQYF. The CDR3 nucleotides are TGCGCCAGCAGCTCCTCGGAGACCCAGTACTTC.

This chain links TRBV30 with TRBJ2-3; D not resolved. CDR1 GTSNPN and CDR2 SVGIG come from the germline V gene (reference sequence). The V end lost 2 bases, the J end lost 4 bases, and 10 bases lay between the germline ends. This CDR3 is 13 amino acids long. The CDR3 DNA reads TGTGCCTGGAGTCCCCCCGGTGCAGATACGCAGTATTTT. Translated: CAWSPPGADTQYF.

The gene calls are TRBV5-8 and TRBJ1-5; D is perhaps TRBD1 (6 bases). Germline values: CDR1 SGHTS, CDR2 YDEGEE. Trimming removed 4 bases at V and 7 bases at J, with 12 bases between. This CDR3 has 13 residues. The CDR3: CASSINRAQPQHF. The CDR3 DNA reads as TGTGCCAGCAGCATCAACAGGGCCCAGCCCCAGCATTTT.

The rearrangement uses TRBV7-3 and TRBJ2-1; 7 nucleotides match TRBD2. Germline-derived CDR1 and CDR2 are SGHTA and FQGTGA. This CDR3 is 19 amino acids long. V trimming: 2 bases; J trimming: 5 bases; junction bases outside the gene matches: 18. This CDR3 is CASSLFRRGSLVKNNEQFF. CDR3 coding DNA: TGTGCCAGCAGCTTATTCCGGCGCGGGAGTCTGGTTAAGAACAATGAGCAGTTCTTC.

The CDR3 loop is CASSLEDRPFYGYTF. The CDR3 region has the DNA TGTGCCAGCAGCTTAGAGGACAGGCCCTTCTATGGCTACACCTTC. The rearrangement links TRBV7-2 to TRBJ1-2; 7 bases line up with TRBD1. V trimming: 1 base; J trimming: 4 bases; junction bases outside the gene matches: 6. Germline V gene sequence: CDR1 SGHTA, CDR2 FQGNSA. CDR3 length equals 15 residues.